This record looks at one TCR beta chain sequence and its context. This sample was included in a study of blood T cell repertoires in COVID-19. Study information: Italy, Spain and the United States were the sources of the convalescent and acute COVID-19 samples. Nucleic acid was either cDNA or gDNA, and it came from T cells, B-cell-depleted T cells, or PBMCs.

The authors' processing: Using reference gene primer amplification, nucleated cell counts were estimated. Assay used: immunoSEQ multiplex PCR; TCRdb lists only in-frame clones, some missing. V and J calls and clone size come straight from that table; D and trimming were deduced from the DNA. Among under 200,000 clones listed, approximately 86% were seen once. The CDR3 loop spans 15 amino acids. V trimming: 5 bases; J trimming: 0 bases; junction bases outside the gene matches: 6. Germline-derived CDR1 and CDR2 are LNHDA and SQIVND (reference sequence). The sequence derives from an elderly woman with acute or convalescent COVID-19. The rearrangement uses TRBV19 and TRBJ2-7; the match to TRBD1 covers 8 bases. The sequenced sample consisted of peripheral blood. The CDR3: CASSPGDRSSYEQYF. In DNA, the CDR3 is TGTGCCAGTAGTCCAGGGGACAGGAGCTCCTACGAGCAGTACTTC. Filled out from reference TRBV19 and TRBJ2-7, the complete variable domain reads DGGITQSPKYLFRKEGQNVTLSCEQNLNHDAMYWYRQDPGQGLRLIYYSQIVNDFQKGDIAEGYSVSREKKESFPLTVTSAQKNPTAFYLCASSPGDRSSYEQYFGPGTRLTVT.